This passage covers 5 T cell receptor beta chains from one sample sequenced in a study of circulating CD8 cells and anti-PD-1 response in melanoma. Using approximately 15 ng of total RNA, TCR libraries were made with the QIAseq Immune Repertoire TCR panel. MiXCR, applied by TCRdb to the reads, yields one record per CDR3 protein. The sample yields about 1,000 distinct CDR3 sequences, over 6.5% seen once. Live CD3+CD8+TCRalphabeta+ cells were sorted into four subsets by PD-1 and/or TIGIT. The sequenced sample was CD8+ T cells from PBMCs, obtained at baseline or after one month of anti-PD-1 therapy (not recorded which). The receptor set was obtained from a human donor with melanoma.

This clonotype is labeled as large (0.1 to 1%). The chain is built from TRBV21-1 and TRBJ2-5; the D segment call TRBD2 is taken from the table without a DNA check. TRBV21-1 is flagged as a pseudogene. There are 17 residues in the CDR3. CDR3 residues: CASSKRVADSNQETQYF. In nucleotides, the CDR3 is TGTGCCAGCAGCAAAAGGGTAGCGGATTCCAACCAAGAGACCCAGTACTTC.

This clonotype is classed as medium-sized. The V gene is TRBV7-2, the J gene TRBJ1-1; 9 bases match TRBD1. V was pared by 1 base and J by 5 bases, with 8 bases of the junction left unmatched. Germline CDR1 and CDR2: SGHTA and FQGNSA. The CDR3 runs 16 residues. The CDR3 loop reads CASSLGLDRGRTEAFF. For the CDR3, the DNA is TGTGCCAGCAGCTTAGGGCTCGACAGGGGGAGAACTGAAGCTTTCTTT.

By share of the sample, this clonotype is large. The rearrangement links TRBV7-3 to TRBJ2-1; tentative D call: TRBD1 (5 bases). Per the germline V gene, CDR1 is SGHTA and CDR2 is FQGTGA. The V end lost 5 bases, the J end lost 0 bases, and 11 bases lay between the germline ends. This CDR3 is built from 15 residues. For the CDR3, the DNA is TGTGCCAGCAGCCCCGTAGGGGTCTCCTACAATGAGCAGTTCTTC. Translating it yields CASSPVGVSYNEQFF.

This clonotype is categorized as medium-sized. The chain is built from TRBV28 and TRBJ2-3; the D is unclear. This CDR3 contains 13 residues. The V gene lost 7 bases and the J gene lost 0 bases, with 8 bases spanning the gap. Germline V gene data show CDR1 as MDHEN and CDR2 as SYDVKM. The CDR3 sequence is CASNPPSTDTQYF. DNA of the CDR3: TGTGCCAGCAATCCCCCGAGCACAGATACGCAGTATTTT.

Within the sample, this clonotype is medium-sized. The CDR3 DNA sequence: TGTGCCAGCAGCCCAGACAGTACCTACGAGCAGTACTTC. As protein: CASSPDSTYEQYF. J is TRBJ2-7 and V is TRBV7-2; D possibly corresponds to TRBD1 (5 bases). The CDR3 contains 13 residues. With 5 bases removed from V and 2 bases from J, the gap between germline ends came to 10 bases. Germline values: CDR1 SGHTA, CDR2 FQGNSA.